Below are 21 T cell receptor beta chains sequenced from a single sample in a study of blood T cells in healthy people across ages. Together with a sample-barcoded 5' primer, a J-beta primer mix was included in a second PCR lasting roughly 6 to 12 cycles. MiXCR, applied by TCRdb to the 5' RACE reads, yields one record per CDR3 protein. The sample lists 750,000 to 950,000 distinct CDR3 sequences; roughly 24% were seen once. These data were likewise used in another study, on T cells of mothers and their children.

The sequencing sample was made of blood. These TCRs come from a boy under 18 in good health.

Only a few counts were recorded for this clonotype. This chain links TRBV20-1 with TRBJ2-1; D gene uncertain. The J call is in doubt because the DNA end fits TRBJ2-7 better. This CDR3 is built from 14 residues. Germline assignment: CDR1 DFQATT and CDR2 SNEGSKA (reference sequence). CDR3 DNA: TGCAGTGCTAGAGGTTCCTCCCTGACCTACGAGCAGTACTTC. Amino acid sequence: CSARGSSLTYEQYF.

CDR3 region: CASSYPGTDYGYTF. The CDR3 DNA follows: TGCGCCAGCAGCTACCCCGGGACAGACTATGGCTACACCTTC. The chain combines TRBV4-1 with TRBJ1-2; 7 bases map to TRBD1. The J segment lost 3 bases and the V segment lost 5 bases, leaving 6 bases of the junction unmatched. CDR3 length: 14 residues. Germline-derived CDR1 and CDR2 are MGHRA and YSYEKL.

This clonotype was seen a handful of times. This chain joins TRBV28 and TRBJ1-2, with 9 bases matching TRBD1. Germline trimming cut 8 bases from V and 4 bases from J; bases unmatched to any gene: 11. The CDR3 length is 15 residues. Germline V gene data show CDR1 as MDHEN and CDR2 as SYDVKM. The CDR3 DNA follows: TGTGCCAGCCAGTTCACAGGGGGCGCGGCCTATGGCTACACCTTC. Translated: CASQFTGGAAYGYTF.

This clonotype was detected a few times. The chain joins TRBV5-1 to TRBJ1-1, with D maybe TRBD1 (6 bases). Germline V CDR1 and CDR2: SGHRS, YFSETQ. The germline V and J ends were trimmed by 4 bases and 6 bases, with 19 bases remaining between them. CDR3 length equals 15 residues. The CDR3 loop reads CASSPDVQGKAEAFF. The CDR3 region has the DNA TGCGCCAGCAGCCCGGACGTACAGGGAAAGGCTGAAGCTTTCTTT.

The chain uses TRBV29-1 and TRBJ2-5, with 8 bases identical to TRBD1. The last part of the DNA fits TRBJ2-7 better; the J call may be wrong. The CDR3 consists of 16 residues. Germline lookup yields CDR1 SQVTM and CDR2 ANQGSEA. The CDR3 nucleotides read TGCAGCGTTGAAGATCGGAGGGGACAGGTGTTCTACGAGCAGTACTTC. Its translation is CSVEDRRGQVFYEQYF.

This clonotype was detected a few times. V and J are TRBV5-8 and TRBJ2-4; no clear D gene. The length of the CDR3 is 14 residues. Germline CDR1 SGHTS, CDR2 YDEGEE. The V and J ends lost 5 bases and 0 bases respectively, with 9 bases between them. CDR3 nucleotides: TGTGCCAGCAGGTCACGCCTAGCCAAAAACATTCAGTACTTC. Amino acids: CASRSRLAKNIQYF.

In its sample, this clonotype was seen a few times. V usage is TRBV12-3 or TRBV12-4 and J usage is TRBJ2-7, with D possibly being TRBD1 (5 bases). Trimming removed 7 bases from V and 4 bases from J, with 14 bases in between. This CDR3 comprises 13 residues. The CDR3 loop reads CASTLLGRYEQYF. Here the CDR3 DNA reads TGTGCCAGCACCTTATTGGGGCGATACGAGCAGTACTTC.

This clonotype was observed a handful of times. The rearrangement links TRBV5-1 to TRBJ2-7; 7 bases fit TRBD1. The CDR3 runs 14 residues. The V gene's germline CDR1 is SGHRS and CDR2 YFSETQ. Trimming took 2 bases from V and 2 from J; bases not matched to a gene: 4. The CDR3 loop is CASSFGQEAYEQYF. In nucleotides, the CDR3 is TGCGCCAGCAGCTTCGGACAGGAGGCCTACGAGCAGTACTTC.

Ten or more counts support this clonotype. This chain uses TRBV11-2 with TRBJ2-5, with no clear D. CDR1 is SGHAT and CDR2 is FQNNGV in the germline V gene. The V end was cut by 3 bases, the J end by 1 base, with 9 bases between. CDR3 size: 14 residues. This CDR3 reads CASSFQWSQETQYF. The CDR3 DNA sequence: TGTGCCAGCAGCTTCCAGTGGAGCCAAGAGACCCAGTACTTC. Using reference TRBV11-2 and TRBJ2-5 for the parts outside the CDR3, the full variable domain is EAGVAQSPRYKIIEKRQSVAFWCNPISGHATLYWYQQILGQGPKLLIQFQNNGVVDDSQLPKDRFSAERLKGVDSTLKIQPAKLEDSAVYLCASSFQWSQETQYFGPGTRLLVL.

This sequence joins TRBV20-1 and TRBJ1-1, with D possibly being TRBD1 (5 bases). This CDR3 has 14 amino acids. Germline V lookup: CDR1 DFQATT, CDR2 SNEGSKA (reference sequence). V lost 0 bases and J lost 1, with 9 bases in between. CDR3: CSARDRAGNTEAFF. CDR3 DNA sequence: TGCAGTGCTAGAGACAGGGCCGGGAACACTGAAGCTTTCTTT.

The CDR3 region is CASSPTGEGYEQYF. CDR3 DNA sequence: TGTGCCAGCAGTCCTACAGGGGAAGGCTACGAGCAGTACTTC. The V gene is TRBV14, the J gene TRBJ2-5, with TRBD1 identical over 7 bases. The closer fit of TRBJ2-7 to the DNA end suggests the J call may be wrong. CDR3 length: 14 residues. Germline assignment: CDR1 SGHDN and CDR2 FVKESK.

The sample holds a few counts of this clonotype. V is TRBV2 and J is TRBJ1-2, with 9 bases fitting TRBD1. CDR3 size: 14 residues. After removal of 5 bases from V and 4 bases from J, the junction contained 5 bases not matched to a gene. Germline V lookup: CDR1 SNHLY, CDR2 FYNNEI. CDR3 sequence (DNA): TGTGCCAGCAGTTTTCGACAGGGGGTCTATGGCTACACCTTC. It is translated as CASSFRQGVYGYTF.

This clonotype was seen a handful of times. The V gene is TRBV12-3 or TRBV12-4, the J gene TRBJ1-1; 7 bases match TRBD1. This CDR3 has 13 residues. The V and J ends lost 1 base and 8 bases, in that order; junction bases with no gene match: 4. CDR3 sequence: CASSLVSGGEAFF. The DNA for the CDR3 is TGTGCCAGCAGTTTAGTTTCAGGGGGGGAAGCTTTCTTT.

The gene calls are TRBV7-2 and TRBJ2-1, with 9 bases lining up with TRBD2. The CDR3 has 13 amino acids. Looked up from germline, CDR1 is SGHTA and CDR2 is FQGNSA. CDR3 sequence: CAASGGSYNEQFF. In DNA form, the CDR3 reads TGTGCTGCGAGCGGGGGGTCCTACAATGAGCAGTTCTTC.

The chain joins TRBV5-1 to TRBJ2-5, with D perhaps matching TRBD1 (6 bases). Per the germline V gene, CDR1 is SGHRS and CDR2 is YFSETQ. Trimming pared 4 bases from V and 0 bases from J, leaving 13 bases between. The CDR3 sequence is 15 residues long. CDR3 nucleotide sequence: TGCGCCAGCAGCCTATATAGGGGGTACCAAGAGACCCAGTACTTC. Translated, it gives CASSLYRGYQETQYF. The entire variable domain, with the rest obtained from reference TRBV5-1 and TRBJ2-5, is as follows: KAGVTQTPRYLIKTRGQQVTLSCSPISGHRSVSWYQQTPGQGLQFLFEYFSETQRNKGNFPGRFSGRQFSNSRSEMNVSTLELGDSALYLCASSLYRGYQETQYFGPGTRLLVL.

This clonotype was seen more than once but under ten times. The chain uses TRBV25-1 and TRBJ2-7, with D perhaps TRBD1 (6 bases). The CDR3 sequence is 14 residues long. Germline V gene lookup returns CDR1 MGHDK and CDR2 SYGVNS. The ends were cut back, 8 bases at V and 0 bases at J, with 14 bases in the middle. The CDR3 sequence is CASQAPRGSYEQYF. For the CDR3, the DNA is TGTGCCAGCCAAGCCCCCAGGGGCTCCTACGAGCAGTACTTC.

The rearrangement uses TRBV2 and TRBJ2-1; possibly TRBD1 for D (5 bases). This CDR3 comprises 15 residues. Trimming cost V 5 bases and J 4 bases, with 15 bases left between them. Germline V gene data show CDR1 as SNHLY and CDR2 as FYNNEI. This CDR3 reads CASSPETESYNEQFF. CDR3 bases: TGTGCCAGCAGTCCCGAGACAGAATCTTACAATGAGCAGTTCTTC.

This clonotype has a handful of counts. The CDR3 DNA sequence: TGTGCCACCAGTGATTGGGGGGCCGGCGTTGGGGATGAGCAGTTCTTC. This encodes CATSDWGAGVGDEQFF. The chain employs TRBV24-1 and TRBJ2-1, with D tentatively TRBD1 or TRBD2 (6 bases each). CDR3 length: 16 residues. Trimming stripped 2 bases from V and 8 bases from J, with 18 bases between. The germline V gene encodes CDR1 KGHDR and CDR2 SFDVKD.

This chain joins TRBV7-2 and TRBJ2-3; D might be TRBD1 or TRBD2, each matching 7 bases. Germline CDR1 reads SGHTA; CDR2 reads FQGNSA. V was shortened by 5 bases and J by 8 bases, with 17 bases between the two germline ends. The CDR3 has 14 amino acids. CDR3 loop: CASSVRGGQPTQYF. CDR3 nucleotides: TGTGCCAGCAGCGTCAGGGGGGGACAACCTACGCAGTATTTT.

This clonotype was seen a few times. As DNA, the CDR3 is TGCGCCAGCAGCAGGACTAGCGGGGGGGCGTCATGGGAGACCCAGTACTTC. It translates to CASSRTSGGASWETQYF. The rearrangement uses TRBV5-1 and TRBJ2-5; TRBD2 matches at 15 bases. V lost 4 bases to trimming and J lost 5 bases; unmatched junction nucleotides: 9. Germline V gene sequence: CDR1 SGHRS, CDR2 YFSETQ. This CDR3 is built from 17 residues. The full variable domain, rest sourced from reference TRBV5-1 and TRBJ2-5, is KAGVTQTPRYLIKTRGQQVTLSCSPISGHRSVSWYQQTPGQGLQFLFEYFSETQRNKGNFPGRFSGRQFSNSRSEMNVSTLELGDSALYLCASSRTSGGASWETQYFGPGTRLLVL.

The chain carries TRBV5-1 and TRBJ2-5; TRBD2 matches 12 bases. The DNA matches TRBJ2-1 better at its end, which makes the J call doubtful. Germline values: CDR1 SGHRS, CDR2 YFSETQ. The CDR3 covers 14 residues. CDR3: CASNRLAGVNEQFF. CDR3 sequence (DNA): TGCGCCAGCAATAGACTAGCGGGGGTCAATGAGCAGTTCTTC.